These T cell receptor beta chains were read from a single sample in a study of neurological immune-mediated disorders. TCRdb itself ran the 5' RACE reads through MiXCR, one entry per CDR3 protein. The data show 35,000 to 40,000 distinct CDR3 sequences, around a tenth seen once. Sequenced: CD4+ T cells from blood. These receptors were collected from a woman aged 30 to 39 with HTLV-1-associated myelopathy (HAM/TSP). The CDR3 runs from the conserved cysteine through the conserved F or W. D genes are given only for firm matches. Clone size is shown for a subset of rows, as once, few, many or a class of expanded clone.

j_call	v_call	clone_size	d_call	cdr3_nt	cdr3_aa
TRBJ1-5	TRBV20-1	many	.	TGCAGTGCCGGACTTGGCAATCAGCCCCAGCATTTT	CSAGLGNQPQHF
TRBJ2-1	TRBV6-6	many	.	TGTGCCAGCAGGGGAAGAAGCTCCTACAATGAGCAGTTCTTC	CASRGRSSYNEQFF
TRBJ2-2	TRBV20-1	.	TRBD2	TGCAGTGCTAGATCCTCACCGGGGGGGAAGATGTTTTTT	CSARSSPGGKMFF
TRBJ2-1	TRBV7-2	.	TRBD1	TGTGCCAGCAGCGCGATGACAGGGGGCCTCGGTGAGCAGTTCTTC	CASSAMTGGLGEQFF
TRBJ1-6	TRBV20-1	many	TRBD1	TGCAGTGCCGGGACAGGGGATTCACCCCTCCACTTT	CSAGTGDSPLHF
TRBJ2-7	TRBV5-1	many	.	TGCGCCAGCAGCTTGGTGTCAGGGATGGACGAGCAGTACTTC	CASSLVSGMDEQYF
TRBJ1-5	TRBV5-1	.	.	TGCGCCAACAGCTTGAGGTTCTGCAGTCAGCCCCAGCATTTT	CANSLRFCSQPQHF
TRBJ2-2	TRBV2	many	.	TGTGCCAGCAGTCTGGGCGGCGGGATAGGGGAGCTGTTTTTT	CASSLGGGIGELFF
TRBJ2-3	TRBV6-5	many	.	TGTGCCAGCAGTTACCCCGGGACCGGAGCGCAGTATTTT	CASSYPGTGAQYF
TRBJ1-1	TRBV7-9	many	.	TGTGCCAGCAGCCCTCGGGCCCTGAACACTGAAGCTTTCTTT	CASSPRALNTEAFF
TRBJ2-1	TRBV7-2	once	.	.	CTSSFYICSARSGGRQFF
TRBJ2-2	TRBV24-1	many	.	TGTGCAACCGGGGCGGAGAACACCGGGGAGCTGTTTTTT	CATGAENTGELFF
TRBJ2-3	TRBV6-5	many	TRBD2	TGTGCCAGCAGTTACTCACGGACGGGAGGGCAGTATTTT	CASSYSRTGGQYF
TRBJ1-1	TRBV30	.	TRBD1	TGTGCCTGGAGAGCCCCGGGACAGGGAAAGACTGAAGCTTTCTTT	CAWRAPGQGKTEAFF
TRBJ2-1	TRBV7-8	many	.	TGTGCCAGCAGCTTAGCGAGAACCAGGAGCGATGAGCAGTTCTTC	CASSLARTRSDEQFF
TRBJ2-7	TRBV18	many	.	TGTGCCAGCTCACCAAACTCGGCCCCAGGCTTGGAGCAGTACTTC	CASSPNSAPGLEQYF
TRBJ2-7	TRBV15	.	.	TGTGCCACCAGCAGAGATACGGTGGCTGGCGAGCAGTACTTC	CATSRDTVAGEQYF
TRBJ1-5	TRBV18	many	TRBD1	TGTGCCAGCTCACCCGGGACAGGGGGGAGCCCCCAGCATTTT	CASSPGTGGSPQHF
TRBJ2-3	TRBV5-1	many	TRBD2	TGCGCCAGCACCCATAGCGGGGGCAGCACAGATACGCAGTATTTT	CASTHSGGSTDTQYF
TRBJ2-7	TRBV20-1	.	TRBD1	TGCAGTGCTAGACAAAGCCAGGGGGCCTACGAGCAGTACTTC	CSARQSQGAYEQYF
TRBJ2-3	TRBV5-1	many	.	TGCGCCAGCAGCCCGATGACAGGAATGGATACGCAGTATTTT	CASSPMTGMDTQYF
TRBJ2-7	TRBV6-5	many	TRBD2	TGTGCCAGCAGCCTATCTAGCGGCGAAACCTACGAGCAGTACTTC	CASSLSSGETYEQYF
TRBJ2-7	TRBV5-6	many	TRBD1	TGTGCCAGCAGCTTTACAGGGGGTAGGAACGAGCAGTACTTC	CASSFTGGRNEQYF
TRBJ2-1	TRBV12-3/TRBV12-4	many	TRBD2	TGTGCCAGCAGCACGGGGTCCGCGGGGGGGCTTGAGCAGTTCTTC	CASSTGSAGGLEQFF
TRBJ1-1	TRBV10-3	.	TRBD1	TGTGCCATCAGGGGGACAGGGGATAACACTGAAGCTTTCTTT	CAIRGTGDNTEAFF
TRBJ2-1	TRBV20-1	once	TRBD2	TGCAGTGCTCCCCCTAGCGGGAGAGGCGAGCAGTTCTTC	CSAPPSGRGEQFF
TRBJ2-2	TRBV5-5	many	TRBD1	TGTGCCAGCAGCCCGGGACAGGGTCTGGCCGGGGAGCTGTTTTTT	CASSPGQGLAGELFF
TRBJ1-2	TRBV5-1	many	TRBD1	TGCGCCAGCAGCGATGGACAGGGGGAGGTTTCGCGGGGCTACACCTTC	CASSDGQGEVSRGYTF
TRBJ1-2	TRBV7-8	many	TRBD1	TGTGCCAGCAGCTTAGGACAGGGGCGGGCCGGGGTGGGCTACACCTTC	CASSLGQGRAGVGYTF
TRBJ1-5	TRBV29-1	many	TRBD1	TGCAGCGTTACCCTCGGGACAGGAAATCAGCCCCAGCATTTT	CSVTLGTGNQPQHF
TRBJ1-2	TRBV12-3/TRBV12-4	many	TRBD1	TGTGCCAGCACCGAGACCGGGACAGGGGGCTATGGCTACACCTTC	CASTETGTGGYGYTF
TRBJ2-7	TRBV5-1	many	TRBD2	TGCGCCAGCAGCTTAAGCGGGACCTACGAGCAGTACTTC	CASSLSGTYEQYF
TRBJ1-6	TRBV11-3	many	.	TGTGCCAGCAGCTTATACGTGGCAGGGAAATCATCGCCCCTCCACTTT	CASSLYVAGKSSPLHF
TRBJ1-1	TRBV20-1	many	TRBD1	TGCAGTGCTAGAGCAGGGGGCGACTTAGCTTTCTTT	CSARAGGDLAFF
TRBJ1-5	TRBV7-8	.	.	TGTGACAGCAGCTTGAACCCTCAGACTCCCCAGCATTTT	CDSSLNPQTPQHF
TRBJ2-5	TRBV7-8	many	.	TGTGCCAGCAGCTTTCAGGCGACCCAGTACTTC	CASSFQATQYF
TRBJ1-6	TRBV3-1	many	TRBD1	TGTGCCAGCAGCCAAGGACAGGGAATTTCTTCACCCCTCCACTTT	CASSQGQGISSPLHF
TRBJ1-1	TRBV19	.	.	TGTGCCAGTAGTATGAAGGGAGTCACTGAAGCTTTCTTT	CASSMKGVTEAFF
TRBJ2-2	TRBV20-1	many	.	TGCAGTGCTGAAAAACCTGGGACCGGGGAGCTGTTTTTT	CSAEKPGTGELFF
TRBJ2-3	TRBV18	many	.	TGTGCCAGCTCGACGGATCGCGTCGCGCGCACAGATACGCAGTATTTT	CASSTDRVARTDTQYF
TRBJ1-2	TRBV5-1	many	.	TGCGCCAGCAGCTTGGCTTCGGCGGGGGCCACTGGCTACACCTTC	CASSLASAGATGYTF
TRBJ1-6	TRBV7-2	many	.	TGTGCCAGCAGCTTGCGTGTTTCACCCCTCCACTTT	CASSLRVSPLHF
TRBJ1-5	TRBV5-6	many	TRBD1	TGTGCCAGCAGCGTAGGACAGGGGGGAATCAGTCAGCCCCAGCATTTT	CASSVGQGGISQPQHF
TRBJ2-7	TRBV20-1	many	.	TGCAGTGCTAGAGGGGCCGGCAGGGCACATACCTACGAGCAGTACTTC	CSARGAGRAHTYEQYF
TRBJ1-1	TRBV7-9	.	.	TGTGCCAGCAGCCCTGTAGGGGGCACTGAAGCTTTCTTT	CASSPVGGTEAFF
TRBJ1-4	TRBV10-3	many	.	TGTGCCATCAGTGACGGGCAGGGCGGCGAAAAACTGTTTTTT	CAISDGQGGEKLFF
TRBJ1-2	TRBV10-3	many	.	TGTGCCATCAGAACCGCCGGGTATGGCTACACCTTC	CAIRTAGYGYTF
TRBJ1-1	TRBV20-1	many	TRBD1	TGCAGTGCAACTCAGGGGGCGAGAGCTGAAGCTTTCTTT	CSATQGARAEAFF
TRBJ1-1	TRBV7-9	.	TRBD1	TGTGCCAGCAGCTTGGGACAGGCCTGGAACACTGAAGCTTTCTTT	CASSLGQAWNTEAFF
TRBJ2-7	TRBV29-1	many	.	TGCAGCGCGCAGGACAGCTCCTACGAGCAGTACTTC	CSAQDSSYEQYF